The rows below give T cell receptor beta chains drawn from one sample of a study of early T cells in non-severe SARS-CoV-2 infection. TCRdb re-derived calls from the 5' RACE reads in MiXCR, one entry per CDR3 protein. The data show 50,000 or so distinct CDR3 sequences, 5.5% to 6.5% seen once. Sequencing was performed on whole blood. These receptor sequences come from an adult who was a healthcare worker with PCR-confirmed SARS-CoV-2 infection or an uninfected control (not recorded which). The CDR3 runs from the conserved cysteine through the conserved F or W.

>TRBJ2-1|12|TRBV29-1
CSGTSAYNEQFF
>TRBJ1-6|17|TRBV11-3
CASSLDYLGNNNSPLHF
>TRBJ2-7|15|TRBV9
CASSPETGYGDEQYF
>TRBJ2-1|17|TRBV24-1
CATSDFGTGVANNEQFF
>TRBJ2-5|18|TRBV6-2/TRBV6-3
CASSYPGLAGGPGETQYF
>TRBJ2-1|15|TRBV7-9
CASSLVEGGPVEQFF
>TRBJ1-5|13|TRBV6-2/TRBV6-3
CASSPIGNQPQHF
>TRBJ2-1|15|TRBV20-1
CSAPGLAGGYNEQFF
>TRBJ2-3|12|TRBV2
CASSEPGDTQYF
>TRBJ2-7|14|TRBV7-9
CASSFGGTSYEQYF
>TRBJ2-1|11|TRBV5-1
CASSLGGGQFF
>TRBJ1-5|14|TRBV19
CASSLVRGQQPQHF
>TRBJ1-6|15|TRBV27
CASSPRPTQDSPLHF
>TRBJ2-4|14|TRBV7-2
CASSSPGWGVIQYF
>TRBJ2-7|16|TRBV19
CASSLSAGTSRYEQYF
>TRBJ2-5|16|TRBV2
CASRGLGLAGKETQYF
>TRBJ1-4|15|TRBV7-2
CASSLEGTGTEKLFF
>TRBJ2-1|12|TRBV10-3
CAISEPGGSTFF
>TRBJ1-1|11|TRBV10-2
CASSLNTEAFF
>TRBJ1-5|14|TRBV27
CASSPGGGFQPQHF
>TRBJ2-7|16|TRBV12-3/TRBV12-4
CASSTTTSGRPYEQYF
>TRBJ1-1|11|TRBV20-1
CSARVGTEAFF
>TRBJ2-7|12|TRBV5-5
CASSLKGLEQYF
>TRBJ2-2|15|TRBV12-3/TRBV12-4
CASMGRLRSGGELFF
>TRBJ2-3|12|TRBV12-3/TRBV12-4
CASSFSTDTQYF
>TRBJ1-1|12|TRBV2
CASRATGEGAFF
>TRBJ2-2|14|TRBV7-9
CASSGRRGSRELFF
>TRBJ2-7|14|TRBV29-1
CSVVWTGGPYEQYF
>TRBJ2-3|16|TRBV9
CASTDQGGDQPDTQYF
>TRBJ2-3|14|TRBV3-1
CASSQDLRGDTQYF
>TRBJ1-1|13|TRBV6-5
CAAGQGIGTEAFF
>TRBJ2-1|16|TRBV6-6
CASSYVAGTSLNEQFF
>TRBJ1-2|15|TRBV20-1
CSASLSLRGNYGYTF
>TRBJ1-3|14|TRBV29-1
CSVEGWDSGNTIYF
>TRBJ2-1|12|TRBV24-1
CATSDLGREQFF
>TRBJ1-1|13|TRBV29-1
CSVARQGLTEAFF
>TRBJ1-1|14|TRBV18
CASSLTLPNTEAFF
>TRBJ1-5|16|TRBV19
CASSLATGGINQPQHF
>TRBJ2-7|13|TRBV27
CASSRGLIYEQYF
>TRBJ2-1|16|TRBV24-1
CATSDPGTETYNEQFF
>TRBJ1-1|13|TRBV29-1
CSVDRGLVTEVFF
>TRBJ1-4|16|TRBV27
CASKRPGSFRDEKLFF
>TRBJ2-3|11|TRBV30
CAWSIRDTQYF
>TRBJ2-7|13|TRBV3-1
CASSHLPQGKQYF